This T cell receptor beta chain was recovered during a study of blood T cells in healthy people across ages. With a J-beta primer mix and a sample-barcoded 5' primer, a second PCR ran 7 to 11 cycles. Via MiXCR, TCRdb re-called the 5' RACE reads, giving one row per CDR3 protein. The sample shows roughly 1,800,000 distinct CDR3 sequences, about 49% of them seen only once. Study-level results: Fewer expanded clones and more diversity marked long-lived versus aged donors. Changes in expanded clonotypes were possibly confounded, as the CMV status of donors was unknown.

Every sample gave at least 5 micrograms of total RNA when it was extracted. The CDR3 spans 14 residues. Between the trimmed V and J ends, which lost 6 bases and 0 bases, there was a span of 11 bases. Only one count was recorded for this clonotype. Its antigen remains unknown. The clonotype was recovered from a woman between 40 and 50 years old in good health. Source material: blood. The J gene is TRBJ1-1, the V gene TRBV12-3 or TRBV12-4; possible D gene TRBD1, 5 bases. CDR3 residues: CASSTVTVNTEAFF. The CDR3 region has the DNA TGTGCCAGCAGCACGGTGACAGTGAACACTGAAGCTTTCTTT.